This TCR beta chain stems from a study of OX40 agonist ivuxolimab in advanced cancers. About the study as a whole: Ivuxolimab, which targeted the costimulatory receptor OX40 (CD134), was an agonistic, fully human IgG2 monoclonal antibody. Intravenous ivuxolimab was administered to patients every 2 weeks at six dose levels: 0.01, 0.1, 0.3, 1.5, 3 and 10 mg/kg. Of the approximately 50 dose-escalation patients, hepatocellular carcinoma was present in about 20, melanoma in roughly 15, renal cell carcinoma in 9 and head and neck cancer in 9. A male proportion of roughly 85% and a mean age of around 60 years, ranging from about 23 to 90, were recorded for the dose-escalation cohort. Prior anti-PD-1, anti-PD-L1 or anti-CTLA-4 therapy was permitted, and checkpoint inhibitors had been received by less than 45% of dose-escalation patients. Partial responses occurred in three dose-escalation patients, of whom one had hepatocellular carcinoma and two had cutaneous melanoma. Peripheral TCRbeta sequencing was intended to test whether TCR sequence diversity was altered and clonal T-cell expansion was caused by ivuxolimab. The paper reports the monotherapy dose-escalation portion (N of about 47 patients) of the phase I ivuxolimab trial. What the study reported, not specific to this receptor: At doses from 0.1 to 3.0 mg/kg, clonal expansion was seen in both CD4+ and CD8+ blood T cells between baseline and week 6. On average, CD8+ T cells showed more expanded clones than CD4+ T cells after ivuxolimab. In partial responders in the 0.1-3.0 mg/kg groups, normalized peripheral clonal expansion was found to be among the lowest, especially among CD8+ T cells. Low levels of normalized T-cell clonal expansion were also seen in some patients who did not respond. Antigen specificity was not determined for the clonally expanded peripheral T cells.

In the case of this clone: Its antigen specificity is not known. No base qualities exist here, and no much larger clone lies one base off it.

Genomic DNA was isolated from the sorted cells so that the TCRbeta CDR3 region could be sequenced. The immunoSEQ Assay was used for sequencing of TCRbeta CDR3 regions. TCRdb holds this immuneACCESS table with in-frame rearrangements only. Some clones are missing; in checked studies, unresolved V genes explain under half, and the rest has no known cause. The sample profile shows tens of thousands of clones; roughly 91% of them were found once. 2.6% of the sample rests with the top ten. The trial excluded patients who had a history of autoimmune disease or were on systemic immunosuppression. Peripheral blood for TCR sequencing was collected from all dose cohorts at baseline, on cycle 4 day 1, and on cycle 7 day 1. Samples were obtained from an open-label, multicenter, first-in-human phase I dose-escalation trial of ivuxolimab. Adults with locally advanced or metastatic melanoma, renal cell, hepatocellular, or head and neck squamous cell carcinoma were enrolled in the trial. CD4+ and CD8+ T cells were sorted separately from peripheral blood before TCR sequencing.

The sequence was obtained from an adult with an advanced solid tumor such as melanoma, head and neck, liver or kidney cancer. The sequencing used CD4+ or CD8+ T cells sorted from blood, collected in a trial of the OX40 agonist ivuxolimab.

At the DNA level, the sequence is TGCAGCGTTGTCATTCCGGGCCTACCCTACGAGCAGTACTTC. Protein translation: CSVVIPGLPYEQYF. In this chain, TRBV29-1 is recombined with TRBJ2-7, with no confidently assigned D gene. V is pared back by 4 bases and J by 2 bases, with 15 bases lying between the germline termini. The CDR3 goes from the cysteine to the phenylalanine over 14 residues. Left in the record is the CDR3 DNA by itself, 42 bases read in frame from the first base. According to the germline V gene, CDR1 reads SQVTM and CDR2 reads ANQGSEA.